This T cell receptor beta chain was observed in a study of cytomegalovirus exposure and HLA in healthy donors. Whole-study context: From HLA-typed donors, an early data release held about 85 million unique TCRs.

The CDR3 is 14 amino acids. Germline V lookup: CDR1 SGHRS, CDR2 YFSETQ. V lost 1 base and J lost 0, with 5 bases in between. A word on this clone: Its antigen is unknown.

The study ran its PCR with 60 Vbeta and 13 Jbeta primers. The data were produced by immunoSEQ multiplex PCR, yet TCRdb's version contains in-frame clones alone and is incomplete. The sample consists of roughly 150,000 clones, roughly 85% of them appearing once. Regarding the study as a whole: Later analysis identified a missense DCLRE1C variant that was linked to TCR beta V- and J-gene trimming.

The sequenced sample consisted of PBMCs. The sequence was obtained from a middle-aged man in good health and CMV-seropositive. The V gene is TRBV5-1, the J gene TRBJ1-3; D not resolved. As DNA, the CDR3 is TGCGCCAGCAGCTTGCGGGACTCTGGAAACACCATATATTTT. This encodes CASSLRDSGNTIYF.